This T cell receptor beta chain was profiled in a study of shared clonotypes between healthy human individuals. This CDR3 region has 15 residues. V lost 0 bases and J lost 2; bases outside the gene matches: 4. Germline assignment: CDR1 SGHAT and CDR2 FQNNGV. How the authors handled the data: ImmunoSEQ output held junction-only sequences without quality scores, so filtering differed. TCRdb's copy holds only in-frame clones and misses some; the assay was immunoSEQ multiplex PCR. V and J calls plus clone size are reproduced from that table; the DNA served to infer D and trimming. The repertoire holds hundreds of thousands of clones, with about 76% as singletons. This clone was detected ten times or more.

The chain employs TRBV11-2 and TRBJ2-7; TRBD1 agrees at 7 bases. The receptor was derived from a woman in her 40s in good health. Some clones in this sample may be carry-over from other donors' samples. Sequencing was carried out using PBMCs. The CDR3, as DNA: TGTGCCAGCAGCTTAGACTACAGGGGACCCTACGAGCAGTACTTC. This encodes CASSLDYRGPYEQYF.